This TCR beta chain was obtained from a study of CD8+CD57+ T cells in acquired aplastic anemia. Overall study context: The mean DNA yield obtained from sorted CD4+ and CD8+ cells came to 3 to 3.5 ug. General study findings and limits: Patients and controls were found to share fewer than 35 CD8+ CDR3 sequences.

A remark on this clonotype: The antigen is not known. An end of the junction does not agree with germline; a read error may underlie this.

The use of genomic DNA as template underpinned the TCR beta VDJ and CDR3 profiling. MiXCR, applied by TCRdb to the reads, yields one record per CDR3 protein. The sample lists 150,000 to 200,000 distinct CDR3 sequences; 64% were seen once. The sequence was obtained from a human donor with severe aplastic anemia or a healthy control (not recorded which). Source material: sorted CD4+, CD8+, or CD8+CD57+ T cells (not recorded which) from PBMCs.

In nucleotides, the CDR3 is TGTGCCAGCAGCTTGGGGGTGGGATCCGATCAGCCCCAGCATTTT. Protein: CASSLGVGSDQPQHF. The chain employs TRBV5-1 and TRBJ1-5; D perhaps matches TRBD1 (5 bases). Germline V lookup: CDR1 SGHRS, CDR2 YFSETQ. CDR3 size: 15 residues.